What follows are 3 T cell receptor beta chains derived from one specimen sequenced in a study of blood T cell repertoires in COVID-19. Produced via immunoSEQ multiplex PCR; TCRdb's table is partial and in-frame only. The table has 99,000 or so clones, roughly 80% seen once. The specimen was peripheral blood. The source of these receptors is a woman aged 80 or over with acute or convalescent COVID-19.

The chain recombines TRBV7-9 with TRBJ1-2; 7 bases map to TRBD1. The CDR3 consists of 12 residues. V was pared by 9 bases and J by 8 bases, with 9 bases of the junction left unmatched. Germline V CDR1 and CDR2: SEHNR, FQNEAQ (reference sequence). CDR3 sequence: CASDTGAYGYTF. The CDR3 nucleotides read TGTGCCAGTGACACAGGGGCCTACGGCTACACCTTC.

This sequence joins TRBV2 and TRBJ2-7; TRBD2 agrees at 7 bases. Unmatched junction bases numbered 2, after V lost 1 base and J lost 2 bases. Looked up from germline, CDR1 is SNHLY and CDR2 is FYNNEI. The length of the CDR3 is 14 residues. The chain's CDR3 is CASSEGAGAYEQYF. The CDR3 DNA follows: TGTGCCAGCAGTGAAGGGGCGGGGGCCTACGAGCAGTACTTC. Using reference TRBV2 and TRBJ2-7 for the parts outside the CDR3, the full variable domain is EPEVTQTPSHQVTQMGQEVILRCVPISNHLYFYWYRQILGQKVEFLVSFYNNEISEKSEIFDDQFSVERPDGSNFTLKIRSTKLEDSAMYFCASSEGAGAYEQYFGPGTRLTVT.

This chain joins TRBV19 and TRBJ2-3; TRBD2 might be the D (7 bases). In germline, CDR1 is LNHDA, CDR2 SQIVND (reference sequence). V was clipped by 7 bases and J by 4 bases, with 15 bases between them. This CDR3 is 14 amino acids long. The CDR3 DNA reads as TGTGCCAGTACATCGGGGGGCAAGGCAGATACGCAGTATTTT. This sequence encodes CASTSGGKADTQYF.